This is a list of T cell receptor beta chains from one sample in a study of PD-1 blockade in classical Hodgkin lymphoma. TCRdb keeps only in-frame clones here, not all; method: immunoSEQ multiplex PCR. Here the sample spans some 18,000 clones, under 80% being singletons. The sequenced sample was peripheral blood mononuclear cells (PBMCs), obtained before the fourth cycle of nivolumab. These TCRs come from a human donor with classical Hodgkin lymphoma. Both conserved end residues are trimmed from each CDR3. A D gene is named only where the DNA matches it firmly.

d_call	v_call	j_call	cdr3_aa
NA	TRBV6-5	TRBJ1-6	ASSSRGPRTSPLH
TRBD1	TRBV18	TRBJ1-1	ASSPGQGTEAF
NA	TRBV6-1	TRBJ1-3	ASTEGPSGNTIY
NA	TRBV7-6	TRBJ1-1	ASSANTEAF
TRBD1	TRBV29-1	TRBJ1-2	SVRDRDLYGYT
NA	TRBV6-5	TRBJ1-6	ASSTGPQNSPLH
NA	TRBV5-1	TRBJ2-6	ASSYPRGVGGANVLT
TRBD1	TRBV4-3	TRBJ1-5	ASSQDGTGTQPQH
TRBD1	TRBV10-1	TRBJ2-1	ASSEFPGTGVPYNEQF
NA	TRBV7-9	TRBJ1-1	ASSLGSRNTEAF
TRBD1	TRBV19	TRBJ2-2	ASSQPGQGRGTGELF
TRBD1	TRBV28	TRBJ1-2	ASSTPTGSYYGYT
NA	TRBV7-9	TRBJ2-2	ASIWTRGTGELF
NA	TRBV10-1	TRBJ2-3	ASSELSAIGLQVGTDTQY
NA	TRBV29-1	TRBJ2-3	SGRRGSTDTQY
NA	TRBV6-5	TRBJ1-1	ASSYLASPRAF
TRBD1	TRBV29-1	TRBJ1-3	SVAGTGGAGNTIY
NA	TRBV6-1	TRBJ2-2	ASRTGTRLAGELF
NA	TRBV5-6	TRBJ1-1	ASSRGDTSPNTEAF
NA	TRBV19	TRBJ1-5	ASSFIDQPQH
TRBD2	TRBV10-3	TRBJ2-7	AIRLGGESYEQY
TRBD2	TRBV7-2	TRBJ2-1	ASSFLGLANNEQF
NA	TRBV7-2	TRBJ2-7	ASSLGGKTYEQY
NA	TRBV7-2	TRBJ2-5	ASSWRETQY
NA	TRBV19	TRBJ1-5	ASSFLDQPQH
NA	TRBV6-1	TRBJ1-6	ASSERPTAHNSPLH
TRBD2	TRBV30	TRBJ2-1	AWSEAGGLRDEQF
NA	TRBV16	TRBJ1-2	ASRDGNYGYT
NA	TRBV7-2	TRBJ2-1	ASSQDPSSYNEQF
TRBD2	TRBV4-3	TRBJ2-1	ASSQVSSGGSEQF
NA	TRBV19	TRBJ2-2	ASSFLSGELF
TRBD1	TRBV28	TRBJ1-5	ASTRPGGLSNQPQH
NA	TRBV5-6	TRBJ2-1	ASSLPGLGGPEQF
NA	TRBV18	TRBJ1-6	ASSPLSEISLH
TRBD1	TRBV27	TRBJ1-1	ASSFTGQQTEAF
NA	TRBV6-5	TRBJ1-1	ASSYLGRTKEAF
TRBD1	TRBV19	TRBJ2-7	ATSTGASYEQY
NA	TRBV5-1	TRBJ1-1	ASSYPGASEAF
TRBD1	TRBV4-2	TRBJ1-2	ASSEDRGLGYT
NA	TRBV5-1	TRBJ2-3	ASSGTRGTDTQY
TRBD2	TRBV6-5	TRBJ2-1	ASRTGLVQQF
TRBD2	TRBV7-3	TRBJ2-1	ASIPSSGRRNEQF
TRBD1	TRBV2	TRBJ1-1	ASSKDRGQAEAF
TRBD2	TRBV4-1	TRBJ2-1	ASSQDPSGRMNEQF
NA	TRBV19	TRBJ1-3	ASSILPTVSGNTIY
TRBD1	TRBV19	TRBJ1-5	ASSIRGQDIASSPQH
NA	TRBV30	TRBJ1-2	AWSVGDIPYGYT
TRBD1	TRBV19	TRBJ1-3	ASGQGDFRNTIY
TRBD1	TRBV19	TRBJ1-6	ASSGLGQAIGSPLH
TRBD1	TRBV19	TRBJ1-2	ASSILQGGGYT
NA	TRBV27	TRBJ2-1	ASSLPGTSYF
NA	TRBV7-8	TRBJ1-2	ASSRNRVDYGYT
NA	TRBV27	TRBJ1-6	ASSSGVGPLH
NA	TRBV19	TRBJ2-3	ASSFIGSTDTQY
NA	TRBV7-2	TRBJ2-1	ASSSTEYNEQF
TRBD1	TRBV2	TRBJ2-3	ASSVRQGTDTQY
NA	TRBV5-1	TRBJ1-2	ASSLGSGGYT
NA	TRBV28	TRBJ1-2	ASSSGARGYT
TRBD2	TRBV9	TRBJ2-1	ASSVEGSGYNEQF